This entry features one T cell receptor beta chain sequence. Its target is unknown. Sequenced by immunoSEQ multiplex PCR; TCRdb stores in-frame clones only, minus some. The sample consists of about 30,000 clones, 70% to 80% of them appearing once. This sample is part of a study of radiotherapy plus CTLA-4 blockade in lung cancer. Study in general: Overall, around 18% of patients showed an objective response, while over 25% attained disease control.

Study outcomes and limitations: Tumor-origin TCR clones grew in blood after radiotherapy plus ipilimumab. How blood T cell clones changed early, along with interferon-beta, reportedly forecast response best.

Those patients who had chemo-refractory metastatic non-small-cell lung cancer were given focal radiation along with CTLA-4 blockade through ipilimumab. The receptor's source is a human donor with non-small cell lung cancer who had stable disease on radiotherapy plus ipilimumab. The material was peripheral blood, obtained from a patient treated with radiotherapy plus ipilimumab.

The CDR3, as DNA: TGCGCCAGCAGCCATGGAATAGATCCGGGACAAAGGAACACTGAAGCTTTCTTT. This gives the protein CASSHGIDPGQRNTEAFF. This chain links TRBV4-3 with TRBJ1-1; TRBD1 is a possible D gene (6 bases). Deletions cut 3 bases from V and 1 base from J, with 21 bases between. The CDR3 has 18 amino acids. The germline CDR1 and CDR2 sequences are LGHNA and YSLEER.